This T cell receptor (beta chain) was retrieved from a study of cytomegalovirus exposure and HLA in healthy donors. As for the study in general: Caucasian-associated ancestry cluster membership applied to 75% to 85% of approximately 400 genotyped donors. Study-wide points: Segments of the TCR beta V type were, in most cases, productive about 90% or about 30% of the time in an earlier analysis. TCR beta chains numbering about 160 were designated cytomegalovirus-associated. A later analysis linked a missense variant in DCLRE1C to the trimming of TCR beta V and J genes.

V shed 6 bases and J shed 9 bases, with 12 bases lying between them. CDR1 is SNHLY and CDR2 is FYNNEI in the germline V gene. The CDR3 sequence is 12 residues long. PCR was performed using 60 Vbeta and 13 Jbeta primers. TCRdb keeps only in-frame clones here, not all; method: immunoSEQ multiplex PCR. Of around 210,000 clones in the sample, 78% are singletons; the top ten hold under 0.6%. This clone was observed a few times. As yet, its antigen is unknown. Sequenced input: PBMCs. The source of this sequence is a boy younger than 18 in good health and CMV-seronegative. The gene calls are TRBV2 and TRBJ2-1; maybe TRBD1 (6 bases). The CDR3 nucleotides are TGTGCCAGCAGGAACAGGGCTGGTGAGCAGTTCTTC. It encodes CASRNRAGEQFF.